Reported below is one T cell receptor beta chain. What it recognizes is unknown. The data originate from a study of OX40 agonist ivuxolimab in advanced cancers. Across the study: Prior checkpoint blockade (anti-PD-1, anti-PD-L1 or anti-CTLA-4) was permitted; about 40% had it. Partial responses were achieved by three patients, of whom one had hepatocellular carcinoma and two had cutaneous melanoma.

Study observations and caveats: CD4+ and CD8+ blood T cells expanded clonally by week 6 at 0.1 to 3.0 mg/kg.

V dropped 1 base and J dropped 12 bases, with 13 bases sitting between them. There are 12 residues in the CDR3. CDR1 SGHAT and CDR2 FQNNGV come from the germline V gene. The table came from immunoSEQ multiplex PCR; TCRdb's copy has only in-frame clones and leaves some out. Of 76,000 or so clones in the sample, roughly 85% were seen once. The sample consisted of CD4+ or CD8+ T cells sorted from blood, taken in a trial of the OX40 agonist ivuxolimab. V and J are TRBV11-2 and TRBJ2-7; maybe TRBD1 (6 bases). This clonotype was obtained from an adult with an advanced solid tumor such as melanoma, head and neck, liver or kidney cancer. The chain's CDR3 is CASSLAAQGAYF. The DNA of the CDR3 is TGTGCCAGCAGCTTAGCCGCACAGGGCGCGTACTTC. Full variable domain (rest looked up from reference TRBV11-2 and TRBJ2-7): EAGVAQSPRYKIIEKRQSVAFWCNPISGHATLYWYQQILGQGPKLLIQFQNNGVVDDSQLPKDRFSAERLKGVDSTLKIQPAKLEDSAVYLCASSLAAQGAYFGPGTRLTVT.